Sequencing of this TCR beta chain was carried out in a study of cytomegalovirus exposure and HLA in healthy donors. A multiplex PCR was run with 60 Vbeta primers and 13 Jbeta primers. Here immunoSEQ multiplex PCR was the method, and the copy in TCRdb shows in-frame clones only, minus some. The sample has roughly 120,000 clones, about four fifths seen once; the top ten hold 1.5% to 2%. Points on this clone: The antigen is unknown.

The ends were cut back, 0 bases at V and 0 bases at J, with 4 bases in the middle. CDR3 size: 14 residues. In germline, CDR1 is KGHSH, CDR2 LQKENI. Study results and limitations: With high specificity and sensitivity, the classifier reportedly diagnosed cytomegalovirus status. Later analysis revealed greater clonal expansion in HLA-associated TCR beta chains than in equally common others. The authors later linked a missense DCLRE1C variant to TCR beta V- and J-gene trimming.

Healthy bone marrow donors formed the donor group. This receptor was identified in a man between 18 and 29 years old in good health and CMV-seronegative. The specimen sequenced was PBMCs. The chain employs TRBV18 and TRBJ2-3; the D is unclear. CDR3 DNA sequence: TGTGCCAGCTCACCACCGGCTAGCACAGATACGCAGTATTTT. Protein sequence: CASSPPASTDTQYF.